What follows describes a single T cell receptor (beta chain). Being one base from a much bigger clone, this may be a read error. The V segment lost 6 bases and the J segment 2 bases; nucleotides outside the gene matches: 5. There are 14 residues in the CDR3. The germline V gene has CDR1 ENHRY and CDR2 SYGVKD. After constant-region reverse-primer amplification, full-length variable regions underwent semi-nested PCR with Nested Universal Primer A. TCRdb re-called the 5' RACE reads with MiXCR, one entry per CDR3 protein. The data show about 42,000 distinct CDR3 sequences, approximately 30% seen once. V is TRBV10-3 and J is TRBJ2-7; 9 bases agree with TRBD1. This sequence originates from a female donor with breast cancer. Sequenced input: tumor-infiltrating memory CD4+ T cells sorted from the breast tumor. Subset specified: memory CD4+ T cells, CD4+CD45RO+CD25-. CDR3 region: CAIRRTGDAYEQYF. The CDR3 DNA sequence: TGTGCCATCAGACGGACAGGGGACGCCTACGAGCAGTACTTC.